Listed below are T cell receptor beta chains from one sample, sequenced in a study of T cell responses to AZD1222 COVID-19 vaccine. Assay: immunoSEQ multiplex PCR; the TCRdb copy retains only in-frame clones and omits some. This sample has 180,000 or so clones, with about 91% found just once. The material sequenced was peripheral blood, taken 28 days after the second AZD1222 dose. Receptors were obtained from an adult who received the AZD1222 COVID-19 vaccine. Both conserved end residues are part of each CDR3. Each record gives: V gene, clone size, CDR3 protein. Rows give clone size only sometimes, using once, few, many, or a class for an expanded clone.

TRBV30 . CAWSPLTGIMNTEAFF
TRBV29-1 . CSVAAAPNQPQHF
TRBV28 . CASSLFPTGELFF
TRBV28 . CASSFTGGKETQYF
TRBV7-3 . CASSFNRNSPLHF
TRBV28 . CASSPPLAGAAGELFF
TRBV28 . CASSTPWARSTEAFF
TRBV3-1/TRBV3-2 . CASSPRTGGFTQYF
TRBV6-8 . CASPKGGVCEKLFF
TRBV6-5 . CASSYSKTYGYTF
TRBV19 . CASNQNGELFF
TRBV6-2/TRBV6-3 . CASSYQPNTEAFF
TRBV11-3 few CASSLSGLAGVAGSTDTQYF
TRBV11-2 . CASSPEPLAGTYNEQFF
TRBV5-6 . CASSLVGVATNEKLFF
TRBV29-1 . CSVESTTWDTEAFF
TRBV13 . CASSSGDRVDEQYF
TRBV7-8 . CASSLARQENPFF
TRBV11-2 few CASSLVGSSGNTIYF
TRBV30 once CAWSRGINYGYTF
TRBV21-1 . CASPVGVGGYTF
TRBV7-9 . CASSLDPVGTQYF
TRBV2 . CATSGPNTEAFF
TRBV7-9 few CASSLSADGNTIYF
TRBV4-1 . CASSHQTENYGYTF
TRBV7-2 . CASSLAPQGKAELFF
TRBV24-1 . CATSGLSGDTQYF
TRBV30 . CAWSVWTDTEAFF
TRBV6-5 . CASSYSTGLAGETQYF
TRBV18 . CASSPPGQGALYYGYTF
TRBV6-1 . CASSEVNQPQHF
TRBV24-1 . CATSDPSGIYNEQFF
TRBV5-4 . CASSRDGSSYNSPLHF
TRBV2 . CASTAGGGGNQPQHF
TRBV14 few CASSGSTGWNYEQYF
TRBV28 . CASGEEGKNEQYF
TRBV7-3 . CASSPGPGNTQYF
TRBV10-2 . CASSDRTGALLNYGYTF
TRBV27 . CASKSSSYEQYF
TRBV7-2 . CASSLPYRGRPPMNTEAFF
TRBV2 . CASSAVRQGKNGYTF
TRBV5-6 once CASKRGPSSGANVLTF
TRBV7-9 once CASSLVGQGPIYEQYF
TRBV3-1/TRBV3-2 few CASSRQGLAGETQYF
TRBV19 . CASRDYHNEQFF